The TCR beta chain under discussion was sequenced for a study of metastatic and nonmetastatic thyroid tumors. Study summary: Where malignant and benign thyroid patients were concerned, repertoires were compared across blood and tumor or nodule tissue. Whole-study findings and limits: Patients with malignant thyroid tumors reportedly had significantly higher TCR beta diversity than those with benign nodules, in blood and tumor.

This clone was seen ten or more times. What it recognizes is unknown. Ahead of thyroid surgery, no patient had received treatment of any kind. Looked up from germline, CDR1 is DFQATT and CDR2 is SNEGSKA (reference sequence). This CDR3 spans 13 amino acids. V lost 8 bases and J lost 5, with 16 bases in between. In the original workflow: A classifier of distant metastasis in papillary thyroid cancer was built from CDR3 differences (across clinicopathological groups). TCRdb reprocessed the PCR reads via MiXCR. TCRdb, not the authors, supplied the V and J calls. This repertoire shows approximately 44,000 clones, around 28% found once; its top ten account for about a tenth.

This receptor was identified in a male donor with papillary thyroid cancer or a benign thyroid nodule (not recorded which). Some clones in this sample may be carry-over from other donors' samples. The rearrangement links TRBV20-1 to TRBJ2-1; a possible D gene is TRBD2 (6 bases). The sequenced sample consisted of blood. The CDR3 nucleotides read TGCAGTCCGCAGATGTCGGGAGACAATGAGCAGTTCTTC. As protein: CSPQMSGDNEQFF.